This T cell receptor (beta chain) was found in a study of tumor-infiltrating lymphocytes in glioblastoma multiforme. TCRB libraries came from RNA via three nested multiplex PCR rounds. A C-beta primer primed TCRB cDNA from approximately 0.5 ug RNA. Each CDR3 protein gets one entry after TCRdb re-called the multiplex PCR reads with MiXCR. Of about 32,000 distinct CDR3 sequences in the sample, roughly three fifths were seen once. CDR3 size: 15 residues. In germline, CDR1 is SGHNT, CDR2 YENEEA. After removal of 5 bases from V and 3 bases from J, the junction contained 5 bases not matched to a gene. The chain combines TRBV11-3 with TRBJ2-3; 10 nucleotides match TRBD1. This TCR was sampled from a male donor with glioblastoma. Sequencing was performed on brain tumor tissue. The CDR3 loop is CASSLGQGETDTQYF. CDR3 DNA: TGTGCCAGCAGCCTAGGACAGGGGGAAACAGATACGCAGTATTTT.